The 8 T cell receptor beta chains presented below share a single source sample, sequenced in a study of blood T cell repertoires in COVID-19. The repertoire was sequenced with immunoSEQ multiplex PCR; TCRdb's copy has only in-frame clones and lacks some. Here the sample spans roughly 400,000 clones, around 87% being singletons. The specimen was PBMCs or T cells enriched from blood (not recorded which). Every receptor here comes from a woman aged 45-65 years who had recovered from COVID-19.

The chain combines TRBV7-2 with TRBJ2-6; 7 bases fit TRBD1. The CDR3 is 16 amino acids. With V trimmed by 5 bases and J by 4 bases, 8 bases remained unmatched. Per the germline V gene, CDR1 is SGHTA and CDR2 is FQGNSA. The CDR3 is CASSPTGVSGANVLTF. DNA for the CDR3: TGTGCCAGCAGCCCCACAGGGGTCTCCGGGGCCAACGTCCTGACTTTC.

The V call is TRBV5-1, the J call TRBJ2-1; TRBD2 matches 13 bases. The CDR3 is made up of 17 amino acids. Germline V gene sequence: CDR1 SGHRS, CDR2 YFSETQ. V dropped 1 base and J dropped 9; count of bases not matched to a gene: 10. CDR3 loop: CASSLRPGLAGKGEQFF. CDR3 DNA sequence: TGCGCCAGCAGCTTGCGCCCGGGACTAGCGGGGAAGGGTGAGCAGTTCTTC. The full variable domain, its missing parts supplied by reference TRBV5-1 and TRBJ2-1, is KAGVTQTPRYLIKTRGQQVTLSCSPISGHRSVSWYQQTPGQGLQFLFEYFSETQRNKGNFPGRFSGRQFSNSRSEMNVSTLELGDSALYLCASSLRPGLAGKGEQFFGPGTRLTVL.

The chain combines TRBV20-1 with TRBJ1-6, with 7 bases identical to TRBD1. Germline V lookup: CDR1 DFQATT, CDR2 SNEGSKA (reference sequence). V trimming: 6 bases; J trimming: 10 bases; junction bases outside the gene matches: 9. The CDR3 extends over 13 amino acids. The DNA for the CDR3 is TGCAGTGCCAGTGAGACAGGGAACTCACCCCTCCACTTT. This translates into CSASETGNSPLHF.

CDR3 in amino acids: CASGTGEGNQPQHF. In DNA, the CDR3 is TGCGCCAGCGGCACAGGGGAGGGCAATCAGCCCCAGCATTTT. V usage is TRBV5-1 and J usage is TRBJ1-5, with 7 bases that match TRBD1. Germline values: CDR1 SGHRS, CDR2 YFSETQ. V was pared by 7 bases and J by 2 bases, with 6 bases of the junction left unmatched. CDR3 size: 14 residues.

The chain is built from TRBV6-2 or TRBV6-3 and TRBJ1-2, with D hard to call. Germline loops: CDR1 MNHEY, CDR2 SVGEGT. The CDR3 has 14 amino acids. V was cut by 0 bases and J by 6 bases, with 11 bases left in between. The CDR3 bases are TGTGCCAGCAGTTACTCGAGGTCTGAGCATGGCTACACCTTC. Its protein product is CASSYSRSEHGYTF.

A single count supports this clone. CDR3 in amino acids: CASSPLPRTGGFAEAFF. The CDR3 DNA sequence: TGTGCCAGCAGCCCTTTACCCCGGACAGGGGGATTTGCTGAAGCTTTCTTT. V is TRBV3-1 (or the pseudogene TRBV3-2) and J is TRBJ1-1; 10 bases fit TRBD1. The CDR3 spans 17 residues. V lost 4 bases to trimming and J lost 6 bases; unmatched junction nucleotides: 14. Germline V gene data show CDR1 as LGHDT and CDR2 as YNNKEL (reference sequence).

The chain combines TRBV13 with TRBJ1-2, with a tentative D call TRBD1 (6 bases). The CDR3 runs 17 residues. Between the trimmed V and J ends, which lost 1 base and 2 bases, there was a span of 17 bases. Germline assignment: CDR1 PRHDT and CDR2 FYEKMQ (reference sequence). The CDR3 loop reads CASSLVTTGSHNYGYTF. CDR3 bases: TGTGCCAGCAGCTTAGTGACCACAGGGAGCCACAACTATGGCTACACCTTC.

The rearrangement joins TRBV27 to TRBJ2-7, with 11 bases fitting TRBD1. From germline, CDR1 is MNHEY and CDR2 SMNVEV (reference sequence). V shed 6 bases, J shed 3 bases, and the junction held 16 bases outside the gene matches. The CDR3 is made up of 18 amino acids. The CDR3 reads CASRTRTGGAQFLYEQYF. The CDR3 region has the DNA TGTGCCAGCAGGACTAGGACAGGGGGCGCCCAGTTCCTCTACGAGCAGTACTTC.